This T cell receptor beta chain is from a study of control samples from healthy donors and cancer patients. Germline V CDR1 and CDR2: MNHEY, SMNVEV (reference sequence). The CDR3 totals 13 residues. The V end was cut by 1 base, the J end by 3 bases, with 4 bases between. Here immunoSEQ multiplex PCR was the method, and the copy in TCRdb shows in-frame clones only, minus some. With about 190,000 clones in the sample, the ten largest clones hold roughly 2%. The receptor was derived from a woman aged 30 to 39 in good health. V gene TRBV27 combines with J gene TRBJ1-5; no clear D. Input material: blood. In DNA, the CDR3 is TGTGCCAGCAGTTTATATAACAATCAGCCCCAGCATTTT. This translates into CASSLYNNQPQHF.